The next 2 T cell receptor beta chains were all read from a single sample in a study of blood T cell repertoires in COVID-19 (TCRdb year 2020). The library was generated by the immunoSEQ multiplex PCR assay. In its TCRdb copy, this immuneACCESS table keeps in-frame sequences only and misses some clones. Where compared with another copy, unresolved V genes explain less than half of these, and the others have no known cause. The sample profile shows more than 250,000 clones; around 86% of them were found once. The ten largest clones represent 1% of the sample. The sample was peripheral blood. The receptors were sampled from a middle-aged man with active or convalescent COVID-19.

This chain uses TRBV11-2 with TRBJ1-6, with D possibly matching TRBD1 (5 bases). Germline V gene lookup returns CDR1 SGHAT and CDR2 FQNNGV. The V gene lost 7 bases and the J gene lost 6 bases, with 10 bases spanning the gap. CDR3 size: 13 residues. CDR3 protein: CASNRQFNSPLHF. The CDR3 bases are TGTGCCAGCAACCGACAGTTTAATTCACCCCTCCACTTT.

This clone was recorded only once. The CDR3 sequence: CASSPRTGVTEAFF. Here the CDR3 DNA reads TGCGCCAGCAGCCCAAGGACAGGGGTAACTGAAGCTTTCTTT. The chain combines TRBV5-1 with TRBJ1-1, with 9 bases that match TRBD1. V shed 4 bases, J shed 5 bases, and the junction held 6 bases outside the gene matches. CDR1 and CDR2 from the germline V gene are SGHRS and YFSETQ. The CDR3 loop spans 14 amino acids.